This T cell receptor (beta chain) was identified in a study of T-cell reconstitution after alpha-beta-depleted transplantation in children. Findings and limits, study-wide: Most T-cell counts and diversity one year after the transplant came from T cells that were newly produced.

This clonotype was detected only a few times. Its cognate antigen is unknown. From germline, CDR1 is DFQATT and CDR2 SNEGSKA (reference sequence). Trimming cost V 6 bases and J 6 bases, with 18 bases left between them. CDR3 length equals 14 residues. Preparation of the TCRbeta library used unique molecular identifiers. TCRdb analysed the PCR reads with MiXCR anew, one entry per CDR3 protein. The table includes about a million distinct CDR3 sequences, roughly 31% detected once. The receptor was isolated from a boy under two years old who had a stem cell transplant for SCID, so the T cells may come from the graft donor. The chain carries TRBV20-1 and TRBJ2-4; D might be TRBD1 or TRBD2, each matching 5 bases. Sample: PBMCs, mostly from graft donor cells, taken 360 days after TCRalphabeta/CD19-depleted stem cell transplant. The CDR3 sequence is CSARERTRPNIQYF. For the CDR3, the DNA is TGCAGTGCCAGGGAGCGGACGCGCCCAAACATTCAGTACTTC.